The 22 T cell receptor beta chains in this list originate from one sample, sequenced in a study of blood T cell repertoires in COVID-19. Here immunoSEQ multiplex PCR was the method, and the copy in TCRdb shows in-frame clones only, minus some. The table lists about 300,000 clones, more than 75% of them singletons. The material sequenced was peripheral blood. The origin of the receptors is a man aged 65 to 79 with acute or convalescent COVID-19.

The genes are TRBV7-9 and TRBJ2-7; the D gene is possibly TRBD2 (5 bases). This CDR3 region has 17 residues. Germline CDR1 SEHNR, CDR2 FQNEAQ (reference sequence). Deletions cut 5 bases from V and 0 bases from J, with 20 bases between. For the CDR3, the DNA is TGTGCCAGCAGCCCCCATGAGGGCTTCCAGACCTCCTACGAGCAGTACTTC. It specifies CASSPHEGFQTSYEQYF.

This clone was observed many times. The chain carries TRBV4-1 and TRBJ2-5; D is possibly TRBD2 (6 bases). Per germline, CDR1 MGHRA and CDR2 YSYEKL. V was shortened by 1 base and J by 5 bases, with 11 bases between the two germline ends. The CDR3 spans 14 residues. DNA for the CDR3: TGCGCCAGCAGCCAAGGTTGGGGGAGGGAGACCCAGTACTTC. It translates to CASSQGWGRETQYF.

The J gene is TRBJ1-1, the V gene TRBV14, with D possibly being TRBD1 (5 bases). CDR3 length: 13 residues. Germline CDR1 SGHDN, CDR2 FVKESK. Trimming removed 4 bases at V and 4 bases at J, with 10 bases between. CDR3 in DNA: TGTGCCAGCAGCCTCAGGGAGGGCACTGAAGCTTTCTTT. The encoded protein is CASSLREGTEAFF.

The chain links TRBV5-5 to TRBJ2-6; tentatively, D is TRBD1 (5 bases). Germline lookup yields CDR1 SGHKS and CDR2 YYEKEE (reference sequence). V shed 4 bases and J shed 1 base, with 6 bases lying between them. The CDR3 is made up of 14 amino acids. CDR3 in DNA: TGTGCCAGCAGCGACAGTTCTGGGGCCAACGTCCTGACTTTC. Its protein product is CASSDSSGANVLTF.

The J gene is TRBJ2-3, the V gene TRBV2, with 14 bases lining up with TRBD2. The CDR3 runs 17 residues. Germline loops: CDR1 SNHLY, CDR2 FYNNEI. V lost 6 bases, J lost 0 bases, and 5 bases stayed unmatched. The DNA for the CDR3 is TGTGCCAGCAGGGGGACTAGCGGGAGATTAAGCACAGATACGCAGTATTTT. Protein product: CASRGTSGRLSTDTQYF.

This clone was recorded a few times. The CDR3 protein is CASSPGRGGYGYTF. The CDR3 DNA follows: TGCGCCAGCAGCCCGGGTAGAGGCGGCTATGGCTACACCTTC. The chain employs TRBV5-1 and TRBJ1-2; D ambiguous. The germline V gene has CDR1 SGHRS and CDR2 YFSETQ. V lost 4 bases, J lost 4 bases, and 14 bases lay in between. The CDR3 has 14 residues.

In its sample, this clone was seen once. This rearrangement joins TRBV3-1 (or the pseudogene TRBV3-2) to TRBJ1-3; weak D call: TRBD1 (6 bases). Germline CDR1 and CDR2: LGHDT and YNNKEL (reference sequence). V was cut by 4 bases and J by 0 bases, with 13 bases left in between. The length of the CDR3 is 16 residues. CDR3 loop: CASSRGGGSSGNTIYF. In nucleotides, the CDR3 is TGTGCCAGCAGCCGCGGGGGCGGGAGCTCTGGAAACACCATATATTTT.

In its sample, this clone was seen once. This chain connects TRBV28 to TRBJ1-1; 8 bases are a match to TRBD1. V gave up 2 bases and J gave up 10 bases; unmatched junction bases: 3. CDR1 MDHEN and CDR2 SYDVKM come from the germline V gene. The CDR3 length is 12 residues. The DNA for the CDR3 is TGTGCCAGCAGTTTACAGACAGGGGTAGCTTTCTTT. Protein sequence: CASSLQTGVAFF.

The chain carries TRBV4-1 and TRBJ1-2; 8 positions match TRBD1. V dropped 3 bases and J dropped 7; count of bases not matched to a gene: 16. The germline V gene encodes CDR1 MGHRA and CDR2 YSYEKL. The CDR3 covers 17 residues. Written as DNA, the CDR3 is TGCGCCAGCAGCCATGCTACCATCCTCGACAGGGGTAGTGGCTACACCTTC. Translation gives CASSHATILDRGSGYTF.

The rearrangement links TRBV23-1 to TRBJ1-4, with D possibly matching TRBD1 (5 bases). TRBV23-1 is an ORF for which the function is uncertain. V dropped 6 bases and J dropped 7 bases, with 9 bases sitting between them. The CDR3 loop spans 12 amino acids. CDR3 sequence: CASRGGSEKLFF. The DNA of the CDR3 is TGCGCCAGCAGGGGGGGGAGTGAAAAACTGTTTTTT.

V and J are TRBV3-1 (or the pseudogene TRBV3-2) and TRBJ1-5, with 11 bases matching TRBD1. V shed 4 bases, J shed 7 bases, and the junction held 6 bases outside the gene matches. This CDR3 spans 15 amino acids. Germline V gene lookup returns CDR1 LGHDT and CDR2 YNNKEL (reference sequence). CDR3 bases: TGTGCCAGCAGCCGAGGGACAGGGGGAGTCCAGCCCCAGCATTTT. This translates into CASSRGTGGVQPQHF.

The rearrangement joins TRBV18 to TRBJ1-2; the D is unclear. V was trimmed by 5 bases and J by 3 bases, leaving 13 bases between them. Germline assignment: CDR1 KGHSH and CDR2 LQKENI. The CDR3 runs to 14 residues. CDR3 sequence: CASSFSRTDYGYTF. DNA for the CDR3: TGTGCCAGCTCATTTAGTCGAACTGACTATGGCTACACCTTC.

The chain is built from TRBV4-2 and TRBJ1-2; 7 bases match TRBD1. Germline trimming cut 4 bases from V and 4 bases from J; bases unmatched to any gene: 15. The CDR3 sequence is 17 residues long. CDR1 and CDR2 (germline): LGHNA, YNFKEQ. The CDR3 region is CASSPQKDRPGPYGYTF. The DNA for the CDR3 is TGTGCCAGCAGCCCTCAGAAGGACAGGCCGGGCCCCTATGGCTACACCTTC.

This rearrangement joins TRBV12-3 or TRBV12-4 to TRBJ2-1, with D perhaps matching TRBD1 (5 bases). V was trimmed by 3 bases and J by 8 bases, leaving 8 bases between them. The CDR3 has 12 amino acids. The CDR3 nucleotides read TGTGCCAGCAGTTTGGGGCTGTATGAGCAGTTCTTC. This gives the protein CASSLGLYEQFF.

This rearrangement joins TRBV28 to TRBJ2-1; D possibly corresponds to TRBD2 (5 bases). The V end was cut by 5 bases, the J end by 8 bases, with 7 bases between. The germline CDR1 and CDR2 sequences are MDHEN and SYDVKM. This CDR3 contains 11 residues. DNA of the CDR3: TGTGCCAGCAGTCTGAGGGATGAGCAGTTCTTC. Translating it yields CASSLRDEQFF.

The chain couples TRBV9 to TRBJ2-2; 8 nucleotides align to TRBD2. The CDR3 length is 17 residues. Unmatched junction bases numbered 15, after V lost 4 bases and J lost 7 bases. From germline, CDR1 is SGDLS and CDR2 YYNGEE. CDR3: CASSSRGRSGGGGELFF. CDR3 nucleotide sequence: TGTGCCAGCAGCTCCCGAGGGCGGAGCGGGGGTGGCGGGGAGCTGTTTTTT.

V is TRBV2 and J is TRBJ1-1; TRBD1 might be the D (5 bases). Germline V gives CDR1 SNHLY, CDR2 FYNNEI. This CDR3 is 14 amino acids long. Trimming pared 2 bases from V and 5 bases from J, leaving 12 bases between. CDR3 amino acids: CASSEKRQFTEAFF. The CDR3 coding sequence is TGTGCCAGCAGTGAAAAGAGACAGTTTACTGAAGCTTTCTTT.

This clone was seen only a few times. This chain links TRBV19 with TRBJ2-1; 9 bases agree with TRBD2. This CDR3 is built from 16 residues. Germline V gives CDR1 LNHDA, CDR2 SQIVND (reference sequence). The trim removed 3 bases at V and 3 bases at J, leaving 6 bases unmatched. For the CDR3, the DNA is TGTGCCAGTAGTATGGGCCTAGCGGGGAACTACAATGAGCAGTTCTTC. It codes for CASSMGLAGNYNEQFF.

The gene calls are TRBV28 and TRBJ1-2; 8 nucleotides align to TRBD1. Germline lookup yields CDR1 MDHEN and CDR2 SYDVKM. The CDR3 spans 14 residues. The V gene end was trimmed by 5 bases and the J gene end by 5 bases; junction bases not matched to a gene: 7. The CDR3 loop reads CASSTTGQVYGYTF. In DNA form, the CDR3 reads TGTGCCAGCAGTACGACGGGACAGGTATATGGCTACACCTTC.

This clone was seen more than once but under ten times. The J gene is TRBJ2-3, the V gene TRBV21-1; the D segment call TRBD1 is taken from the table without a DNA check. TRBV21-1 is described as a pseudogene. The CDR3 extends over 16 amino acids. The CDR3 region is CASSNWDRGLTDTQYF. The CDR3 DNA reads TGTGCCAGCAGCAATTGGGACAGGGGGTTGACAGATACGCAGTATTTT.

The chain employs TRBV6-5 and TRBJ2-3; TRBD2 matches 8 bases. The CDR3 length is 13 residues. The V segment lost 7 bases and the J segment 0 bases; nucleotides outside the gene matches: 0. Germline assignment: CDR1 MNHEY and CDR2 SVGAGI. For the CDR3, the DNA is TGTGCCAGCACTAGCGGGAGCACAGATACGCAGTATTTT. Amino acid sequence: CASTSGSTDTQYF.

This sequence joins TRBV6-2 or TRBV6-3 and TRBJ2-1; TRBD2 agrees at 9 bases. Germline CDR1 reads MNHEY; CDR2 reads SVGEGT. This CDR3 is 15 amino acids long. Trimming removed 2 bases from V and 7 bases from J; junction bases left unmatched: 6. The CDR3 bases are TGTGCCAGCAGTTACATGGCTAGCGGGATTAATGAGCAGTTCTTC. It specifies CASSYMASGINEQFF.